Shown below are 25 T cell receptor beta chains from a single sample sequenced in a study of shared clonotypes between healthy human individuals. Sequencing was performed with immunoSEQ multiplex PCR; in TCRdb, only in-frame clones are kept and a portion is missing. The sample lists about 2 million clones, around 96% seen once, with around 1% in the top ten. Positive CCR7 selection of CD45RO-negative cells yielded the naive CD8 cells, and terminally differentiated effector memory CD45RA+ cells were excluded. Sequenced sample: naive CD8+ T cells sorted from blood. Receptors were obtained from a man aged 18 to 29 in good health.

The chain employs TRBV13 and TRBJ2-7, with TRBD1 matching 7 bases. From germline, CDR1 is PRHDT and CDR2 FYEKMQ (reference sequence). The CDR3 is made up of 17 amino acids. Trimming removed 5 bases from V and 3 bases from J; junction bases left unmatched: 16. The CDR3 sequence: CASSPALTGSGVYEQYF. For the CDR3, the DNA is TGTGCCAGCAGCCCAGCTCTGACAGGGAGCGGCGTCTACGAGCAGTACTTC.

The chain uses TRBV7-2 and TRBJ2-3; 11 bases fit TRBD2. The junction had 2 bases not matched to a gene; V was cut back by 1 base and J by 5 bases. The CDR3 sequence is 15 residues long. Germline assignment: CDR1 SGHTA and CDR2 FQGNSA. The CDR3 sequence is CASSLGGTSGDTQYF. The CDR3, as DNA: TGTGCCAGCAGCTTAGGCGGGACTAGCGGAGATACGCAGTATTTT.

About this clone itself: The identical CDR3 is also encoded by other nucleotide sequences in the sample. The V call is TRBV9, the J call TRBJ2-7; 13 positions agree with TRBD2. CDR1 is SGDLS and CDR2 is YYNGEE in the germline V gene. The J segment lost 7 bases and the V segment lost 0 bases, leaving 1 base of the junction unmatched. The CDR3 loop spans 14 amino acids. This CDR3 is CASSVGLAGGEQYF. The CDR3 DNA follows: TGTGCCAGCAGCGTAGGACTAGCGGGAGGTGAGCAGTACTTC.

The J gene is TRBJ1-6, the V gene TRBV13; D call uncertain. Germline lookup yields CDR1 PRHDT and CDR2 FYEKMQ (reference sequence). The CDR3 spans 15 residues. V dropped 4 bases and J dropped 5 bases, with 12 bases sitting between them. The CDR3 is CASSYDGEDNSPLHF. In nucleotides, the CDR3 is TGTGCCAGCAGCTACGACGGAGAAGATAATTCACCCCTCCACTTT.

The chain uses TRBV7-9 and TRBJ2-3, with 9 bases fitting TRBD2. CDR1 is SEHNR, CDR2 FQNEAQ, per germline (reference sequence). The V segment lost 1 base and the J segment 5 bases; nucleotides outside the gene matches: 7. This CDR3 has 16 amino acids. CDR3 sequence reads: CASSLGAGGPEDTQYF. CDR3 DNA: TGTGCCAGCAGCTTAGGGGCGGGAGGGCCCGAAGATACGCAGTATTTT.

The gene calls are TRBV9 and TRBJ2-7; 7 nucleotides align to TRBD1. Germline V lookup: CDR1 SGDLS, CDR2 YYNGEE. The CDR3 spans 15 residues. V trimming: 3 bases; J trimming: 2 bases; junction bases outside the gene matches: 8. In DNA, the CDR3 is TGTGCCAGCAGCGAAGGAGGACAGGAGACCTACGAGCAGTACTTC. Translated: CASSEGGQETYEQYF.

V is TRBV2 and J is TRBJ2-3; either TRBD1 or TRBD2 may fit D (6 bases each). Germline assignment: CDR1 SNHLY and CDR2 FYNNEI. The CDR3 is 19 amino acids. The V and J ends lost 0 bases and 1 base respectively, with 20 bases between them. CDR3 DNA: TGTGCCAGCAGTGAAGCTAATATCGAGACGGGGGCAGGCACAGATACGCAGTATTTT. The encoded protein is CASSEANIETGAGTDTQYF.

This chain connects TRBV7-9 to TRBJ2-1; no definite D call. The CDR3 covers 18 residues. Germline CDR1 and CDR2: SEHNR and FQNEAQ (reference sequence). V lost 5 bases and J lost 3, with 23 bases in between. CDR3 nucleotide sequence: TGTGCCAGCAGCCCTTGGCGGTCCACAAACCAAGGCTACAATGAGCAGTTCTTC. Its translation is CASSPWRSTNQGYNEQFF.

Turning to this clone: Relative to the germline gene, one junction end is altered; a read error may explain this. The chain has TRBV7-7 and TRBJ1-3, with TRBD1 identical over 10 bases. Germline CDR1 reads SSHAT; CDR2 reads FNYEAQ (reference sequence). This CDR3 region has 15 residues. The CDR3 bases are TGTGCTAGCAGCGTCGGACAGGGGGCTGGAAACACCATATATTTT. Residues: CASSVGQGAGNTIYF.

This clone appeared a single time. The chain has TRBV20-1 and TRBJ1-1; D gene unclear. The V end lost 0 bases, the J end lost 8 bases, and 7 bases lay between the germline ends. CDR1 is DFQATT, CDR2 SNEGSKA, per germline (reference sequence). The CDR3 has 11 amino acids. CDR3 in amino acids: CSARELREAFF. For the CDR3, the DNA is TGCAGTGCTAGAGAGTTGAGGGAAGCTTTCTTT.

V usage is TRBV10-2 and J usage is TRBJ2-3, with 9 bases aligning to TRBD1. Per the germline V gene, CDR1 is WSHSY and CDR2 is SAAADI. The CDR3 totals 16 residues. Germline trimming cut 1 base from V and 2 bases from J; bases unmatched to any gene: 4. The CDR3 DNA sequence: TGCGCCAGCAGTGAGTGGGACAGGGTTATCACAGATACGCAGTATTTT. It specifies CASSEWDRVITDTQYF.

This sequence joins TRBV4-1 and TRBJ2-7, with unresolved D. V gave up 0 bases and J gave up 2 bases, with 8 bases separating them. CDR3 length equals 14 residues. Germline CDR1 reads MGHRA; CDR2 reads YSYEKL. CDR3 amino acids: CASSQDRTAYEQYF. Written as DNA, the CDR3 is TGCGCCAGCAGCCAAGACAGGACCGCCTACGAGCAGTACTTC.

J is TRBJ2-3 and V is TRBV9, with D possibly being TRBD2 (5 bases). Trimming stripped 4 bases from V and 4 bases from J, with 7 bases between. Germline CDR1 and CDR2: SGDLS and YYNGEE. This CDR3 is 12 amino acids long. Here the CDR3 reads CASSKEADTQYF. In DNA form, the CDR3 reads TGTGCCAGCAGCAAGGAGGCAGATACGCAGTATTTT.

The CDR3 protein is CASSLSFREPNEQFF. The CDR3 region has the DNA TGTGCCAGCAGCTTAAGTTTTAGGGAGCCCAATGAGCAGTTCTTC. The rearrangement joins TRBV7-9 to TRBJ2-1, with D possibly matching TRBD2 (5 bases). Between the trimmed V and J ends, which lost 2 bases and 6 bases, there was a span of 14 bases. Germline values: CDR1 SEHNR, CDR2 FQNEAQ (reference sequence). CDR3 length: 15 amino acids.

This chain connects TRBV28 to TRBJ1-5; tentatively, D is TRBD1 (5 bases). The V end was cut by 6 bases, the J end by 7 bases, with 10 bases between. The CDR3 has 12 residues. CDR1 MDHEN and CDR2 SYDVKM come from the germline V gene. The CDR3 spells CASRDGAQPQHF. The CDR3 nucleotides are TGTGCCAGCAGGGACGGGGCCCAGCCCCAGCATTTT.

The chain's CDR3 is CATRTSSYEQYF. Here the CDR3 DNA reads TGTGCCACCAGGACTAGCAGCTACGAGCAGTACTTC. This chain uses TRBV27 with TRBJ2-7; 8 bases map to TRBD2. The CDR3 spans 12 residues. Per germline, CDR1 MNHEY and CDR2 SMNVEV (reference sequence). V was clipped by 10 bases and J by 3 bases; unmatched bases: 5.

The CDR3 sequence: CASRNPVTGELFF. CDR3 nucleotide sequence: TGTGCCAGCAGGAACCCAGTCACCGGGGAGCTGTTTTTT. The chain has TRBV6-5 and TRBJ2-2; D is ambiguous. This CDR3 contains 13 residues. CDR1 and CDR2 from the germline V gene are MNHEY and SVGAGI. V was cut by 6 bases and J by 4 bases, with 9 bases left in between.

The rearrangement links TRBV4-1 to TRBJ2-2; possibly TRBD2 for D (5 bases). CDR3 length: 17 amino acids. Germline V gives CDR1 MGHRA, CDR2 YSYEKL. V lost 4 bases and J 2 bases, leaving 17 bases between the germline ends. This CDR3 is CASSPSGGRGNTGELFF. The CDR3 coding sequence is TGCGCCAGCAGCCCGTCGGGTGGCCGGGGAAACACCGGGGAGCTGTTTTTT.

The rearrangement uses TRBV5-6 and TRBJ2-1, with D possibly TRBD2 on 5 matching bases. V shed 4 bases and J shed 13 bases, with 12 bases lying between them. The CDR3 length is 11 residues. Germline V CDR1 and CDR2: SGHDT, YYEEEE. CDR3 protein: CASSLDWEQFF. In DNA form, the CDR3 reads TGTGCCAGCAGCCTGGACTGGGAACAGTTCTTC.

The rearrangement links TRBV9 to TRBJ2-1; 9 bases are a match to TRBD1. The CDR3 sequence is 15 residues long. Trimming took 4 bases from V and 9 from J; bases not matched to a gene: 11. CDR1 SGDLS and CDR2 YYNGEE come from the germline V gene. CDR3 residues: CASSQPGTGLGEQFF. The CDR3 region has the DNA TGTGCCAGCAGCCAACCCGGGACAGGGCTGGGTGAGCAGTTCTTC.

Comments on this clone: Different DNA sequences within this sample yield the same CDR3. The genes are TRBV5-6 and TRBJ2-7, with TRBD1 as a possible D gene (5 bases). The ends were cut back, 3 bases at V and 6 bases at J, with 10 bases in the middle. The CDR3 loop spans 12 amino acids. Germline loops: CDR1 SGHDT, CDR2 YYEEEE. CDR3 bases: TGTGCCAGCAGCTCGCAGGGTGGCGAGCAGTACTTC. It codes for CASSSQGGEQYF.

This chain uses TRBV10-1 with TRBJ2-3; 9 nucleotides agree with TRBD2. Germline CDR1 and CDR2: WNHNN and SYGVQD (reference sequence). There are 15 residues in the CDR3. V shed 3 bases, J shed 6 bases, and the junction held 7 bases outside the gene matches. The CDR3 DNA reads TGCGCCAGCAGTGAAGGGCGGGGGGGAGAGGATACGCAGTATTTT. It codes for CASSEGRGGEDTQYF.

This clone was observed a single time. A read error may explain this, as a much larger clone is one base away. This sample includes further DNA sequences coding for the same CDR3. The V call is TRBV7-9, the J call TRBJ1-2; 7 bases are shared with TRBD1. CDR1 is SEHNR and CDR2 is FQNEAQ in the germline V gene (reference sequence). Trimming removed 5 bases from V and 6 bases from J; junction bases left unmatched: 6. The CDR3 totals 13 residues. CDR3 nucleotides: TGTGCCAGCAGCCCTAATACAGGGGATGGCTACACCTTC. Its protein is CASSPNTGDGYTF.

This chain links TRBV9 with TRBJ2-1; weak D call: TRBD2 (6 bases). The V gene lost 3 bases and the J gene lost 2 bases, with 18 bases spanning the gap. CDR3 length: 17 residues. CDR1 and CDR2 (germline): SGDLS, YYNGEE. CDR3 DNA: TGTGCCAGCAGCGCCTTAGAGCGGGCTATAACCTACAATGAGCAGTTCTTC. Amino acids: CASSALERAITYNEQFF.

V is TRBV7-3 and J is TRBJ2-3; the D gene is possibly TRBD1 (6 bases). Germline-derived CDR1 and CDR2 are SGHTA and FQGTGA. Trimming removed 2 bases from V and 0 bases from J, with 12 bases in between. This CDR3 is built from 16 residues. CDR3 region: CASSLWGPSSTDTQYF. For the CDR3, the DNA is TGTGCCAGCAGCTTATGGGGGCCCTCTAGCACAGATACGCAGTATTTT. Complete variable domain (other parts from reference TRBV7-3 and TRBJ2-3): GAGVSQTPSNKVTEKGKYVELRCDPISGHTALYWYRQSLGQGPEFLIYFQGTGAADDSGLPNDRFFAVRPEGSVSTLKIQRTERGDSAVYLCASSLWGPSSTDTQYFGPGTRLTVL.